Below, 28 T cell receptor beta chains from the same sample are listed, as sequenced in a study of tumor and adjacent non-tumor tissue in lung cancer. This sample's RNA came from whole unsorted tissue. The library came from three nested PCR rounds adapted from ARM-PCR protocols. One entry per CDR3 protein, called by TCRdb with MiXCR from the multiplex PCR reads. The sample contains 78,000 or so distinct CDR3 sequences, roughly 80% of which appear only once. The specimen sequenced was lung tumor tissue. Receptor source: a woman between 50 and 59 years old with non-small cell lung cancer.

Comment on this clonotype: A read error may account for a junction end that differs from germline. J is TRBJ2-1 and V is TRBV20-1; possibly TRBD1 for D (6 bases). Germline assignment: CDR1 DFQATT and CDR2 SNEGSKA (reference sequence). CDR3 length equals 12 residues. CDR3 DNA sequence: TGCAATGCTAGCAGGGGAAGGAATGAGCAGTTTTTC. Amino acid sequence: CNASRGRNEQFF.

This clonotype has only a few counts. The genes are TRBV20-1 and TRBJ2-1; D is perhaps TRBD2 (6 bases). Trimming took off 6 bases at V and 9 bases at J, with 18 bases between the two ends. Germline CDR1 DFQATT, CDR2 SNEGSKA (reference sequence). The CDR3 extends over 13 amino acids. CDR3 residues: CSAGTLAMGEQFF. DNA for the CDR3: TGCAGTGCCGGAACACTAGCAATGGGTGAGCAGTTCTTC.

With regard to this clonotype: The junction shows a germline mismatch at one end, possibly a read error. V is TRBV4-2 and J is TRBJ1-2; D perhaps matches TRBD1 (6 bases). This CDR3 contains 17 residues. Germline V gene lookup returns CDR1 LGHNA and CDR2 YNFKEQ. CDR3 sequence: CASIQDSAQGGYYGCTF. In nucleotides, the CDR3 is TGTGCCAGCATCCAAGATTCTGCCCAAGGGGGATACTATGGCTGCACCTTC.

This clonotype has only one observation. An end of the junction differs from the germline gene, which may be a read error. This sequence joins TRBV4-1 and TRBJ2-5; D is perhaps TRBD2 (6 bases). Germline V lookup: CDR1 MGHRA, CDR2 YSYEKL. CDR3 length: 14 amino acids. CDR3 nucleotides: TGCGCCAGCAGCCAAGAAGGACTACAAGAGACCCATTACTTC. It translates to CASSQEGLQETHYF.

A word on this clonotype: A read error may account for a junction end that differs from germline. V and J are TRBV29-1 and TRBJ2-2; maybe TRBD2 (6 bases). Looked up from germline, CDR1 is SQVTM and CDR2 is ANQGSEA. The CDR3 is made up of 14 amino acids. CDR3 region: CRVGGGMDIGELFF. The CDR3 coding sequence is TGCAGGGTTGGTGGAGGGATGGACATCGGGGAGCTGTTTTTT.

A note on this clonotype: A read error may account for a junction end that differs from germline. The V and J genes are TRBV20-1 and TRBJ2-1, with a tentative D call TRBD1 (6 bases). The germline V gene has CDR1 DFQATT and CDR2 SNEGSKA (reference sequence). This CDR3 spans 13 amino acids. In nucleotides, the CDR3 is TGCAGTGCTACCAGGACAGATTCCAATGTGCAGTTCTTC. Protein: CSATRTDSNVQFF.

This sequence joins TRBV20-1 and TRBJ2-1, with TRBD1 as a possible D gene (5 bases). The germline V gene has CDR1 DFQATT and CDR2 SNEGSKA (reference sequence). The CDR3 is 20 residues long. Deletions cut 4 bases from V and 3 bases from J, with 31 bases between. CDR3 nucleotides: TGCAGTGCTAAAGATAACTCAGGGTTGGCGGCATTTACCTACTACAATGAGCAGTTCTTC. Translated: CSAKDNSGLAAFTYYNEQFF.

The chain recombines TRBV20-1 with TRBJ2-1; D is perhaps TRBD2 (6 bases). The CDR3 has 16 amino acids. Germline V lookup: CDR1 DFQATT, CDR2 SNEGSKA (reference sequence). The V and J ends lost 5 bases and 8 bases respectively, with 25 bases between them. CDR3 sequence reads: CSAGRLVVSSYDEQFF. For the CDR3, the DNA is TGCAGTGCTGGAAGACTAGTGGTGAGCTCTTACGATGAGCAGTTCTTC.

This clonotype was counted only a few times. Likely a read error: the CDR3 ends without its conserved phenylalanine or tryptophan. The V and J genes are TRBV29-1 and TRBJ2-7; 14 nucleotides align to TRBD2. Germline V gene sequence: CDR1 SQVTM, CDR2 ANQGSEA. This CDR3 contains 15 residues. The CDR3 loop is CSVGLAGGSYYEQYL. The DNA of the CDR3 is TGCAGTGTTGGACTAGCGGGAGGTTCTTACTACGAGCAGTACCTC.

With regard to this clonotype: A junction end diverges from the germline sequence, so it may reflect a read error. V is TRBV20-1 and J is TRBJ2-7; D call uncertain. Germline assignment: CDR1 DFQATT and CDR2 SNEGSKA (reference sequence). The CDR3 totals 15 residues. CDR3 amino acids: CSVRSIQRSPYEQYF. CDR3 DNA sequence: TGTAGTGTTAGATCAATCCAGCGATCCCCCTACGAGCAGTATTTC.

This clonotype was found many times. The chain has TRBV4-3 and TRBJ2-7, with 9 bases lining up with TRBD1. CDR1 is LGHNA and CDR2 is YSLEER in the germline V gene. J lost 5 bases, V lost 0 bases, and 11 bases had no gene match. This CDR3 spans 17 amino acids. The CDR3 nucleotides are TGCGCCAGCAGCCAAGATAGGTCGGGACAGGGCCTCGACGAGCAGTACTTC. As protein: CASSQDRSGQGLDEQYF.

As to this clonotype: Sequence at one end of the junction differs from germline and may be a read error. The V call is TRBV19, the J call TRBJ1-5, with D tentatively TRBD1 (5 bases). This CDR3 spans 18 amino acids. The germline CDR1 and CDR2 sequences are LNHDA and SQIVND (reference sequence). CDR3: CACSIASRGSYSNQPQHF. CDR3 coding DNA: TGTGCCTGTAGTATAGCTTCCCGGGGGTCTTATAGCAATCAGCCCCAGCATTTT. Full variable domain (rest looked up from reference TRBV19 and TRBJ1-5): DGGITQSPKYLFRKEGQNVTLSCEQNLNHDAMYWYRQDPGQGLRLIYYSQIVNDFQKGDIAEGYSVSREKKESFPLTVTSAQKNPTAFYLCACSIASRGSYSNQPQHFGDGTRLSIL.

The chain combines TRBV20-1 with TRBJ2-3; D may be TRBD1 or TRBD2 (5 bases each). Per germline, CDR1 DFQATT and CDR2 SNEGSKA (reference sequence). V was clipped by 6 bases and J by 11 bases, with 21 bases between them. This CDR3 is 13 amino acids long. The CDR3 region has the DNA TGCAGTGCGCGAAACGGGGCAGTAATTATGCAGTATTTT. Encoded protein: CSARNGAVIMQYF.

By sample fraction, this clonotype is medium-sized (0.01 to 0.1%). This chain joins TRBV11-2 and TRBJ2-1, with TRBD2 matching 10 bases. The CDR3 consists of 14 residues. The V gene end was trimmed by 2 bases and the J gene end by 9 bases; junction bases not matched to a gene: 4. Looked up from germline, CDR1 is SGHAT and CDR2 is FQNNGV. CDR3 protein: CASSLLAGVGEQFF. The CDR3 bases are TGTGCCAGCAGCTTACTAGCGGGAGTCGGTGAGCAGTTCTTC.

On this clonotype itself: An end of the junction does not agree with germline; a read error may underlie this. V is TRBV12-3 or TRBV12-4 and J is TRBJ2-1; D is possibly TRBD2 (5 bases). There are 13 residues in the CDR3. The DNA of the CDR3 is TGTGCCAGCAGTTTTCATGGGAGCAATGAACAGTTCTTC. It translates to CASSFHGSNEQFF.

Details on this clonotype: A much larger clone lies a single base off, so this may be a read error. The chain combines TRBV7-2 with TRBJ2-5; D is undetermined. The CDR3 covers 15 residues. V was trimmed by 2 bases and J by 2 bases, leaving 12 bases between them. Germline V gene sequence: CDR1 SGHTA, CDR2 FQGNSA. CDR3 DNA sequence: TGTACCAGCAGCTTATGGTTTGGGCCTCAAGAGACCCAGTACTTC. Translating gives CTSSLWFGPQETQYF.

A word on this clonotype: One end of the junction is discordant with germline, which a read error may explain. The CDR3 DNA reads TGTGCCAGTAGTTTGGTAGGGGTAGGTTGCAATCAGCCCCAGCATTTT. Encoded protein: CASSLVGVGCNQPQHF. This sequence joins TRBV28 and TRBJ1-5; the D gene is possibly TRBD1 (5 bases). Germline assignment: CDR1 MDHEN and CDR2 SYDVKM. The CDR3 has 16 residues.

This clonotype occurred many times. The chain carries TRBV4-2 and TRBJ2-1, with no clear D. The V end was cut by 0 bases, the J end by 6 bases, with 12 bases between. CDR3 length: 15 amino acids. Germline CDR1 LGHNA, CDR2 YNFKEQ. The CDR3 region is CASSQERNTGNEQFF. The CDR3 coding sequence is TGTGCCAGCAGCCAAGAAAGGAATACGGGCAATGAGCAGTTCTTC.

Comment on this clonotype: Germline and junction disagree at one end, which may indicate a read error. This chain connects TRBV6-1 to TRBJ2-2; D may be TRBD2 (6 bases). Germline V CDR1 and CDR2: MNHNS, SASEGT. The CDR3 is made up of 15 amino acids. The CDR3 DNA reads as TGTGCCAGCAGTGACCCCGGGACTGGCAGTGGGGAGCTGATTTTT. Its protein product is CASSDPGTGSGELIF.

Details on this clonotype: At one end, the junction sequence differs from germline, possibly due to a read error. The chain couples TRBV12-3 or TRBV12-4 to TRBJ2-5; the D gene is possibly TRBD2 (6 bases). The CDR3 runs 14 residues. The CDR3 nucleotides are TGTGCCAGCACTTTAGCGGAGGAAACAGAGACCCAGTACTTC. Protein product: CASTLAEETETQYF.

To note about this clonotype: Germline is not matched at one junction end, which may reflect a read error. The chain recombines TRBV11-2 with TRBJ2-2, with no clear D. CDR1 is SGHAT and CDR2 is FQNNGV in the germline V gene. There are 16 residues in the CDR3. The CDR3 nucleotides read TGCGCCAGCAGCCTCTTTCTCCGACCGAACTTCGGGGAGCTGTTTTTT. Translation gives CASSLFLRPNFGELFF.

In the case of this clonotype: The junction departs from germline at one end; a sequencing error may be responsible. J is TRBJ2-3 and V is TRBV20-1, with D possibly matching TRBD2 (6 bases). Per the germline V gene, CDR1 is DFQATT and CDR2 is SNEGSKA (reference sequence). This CDR3 has 15 residues. The chain's CDR3 is CSVRDYSGYTDTQYF. The CDR3 nucleotides are TGCAGTGTTAGAGATTACAGCGGGTACACAGATACGCAATATTTT.

Notes on this clonotype: A read error is possible here, since a much larger clone lies one base away. The DNA is omitted, as the CDR3 cannot be located on it reliably, and the CDR3 follows TCRdb's listing. The chain carries TRBV7-9 and TRBJ1-1; TRBD1 was called by the table and not checked on the DNA. Both ends counted, the CDR3 spans 15 residues. The germline gives CDR1 SEHNR, CDR2 FQNEAQ (reference sequence). CDR3 in amino acids: CASSTAVGHGTEALF.

Of note for this clonotype: Without the conserved terminal phenylalanine or tryptophan, this CDR3 likely stems from a read error. The DNA is omitted, as the CDR3 cannot be located on it reliably, and the CDR3 follows TCRdb's listing. The chain recombines TRBV15 with TRBJ2-5; the D segment call TRBD1 is taken from the table without a DNA check. The CDR3 is 15 residues long, counting both termini. Germline CDR1 reads LNHNV; CDR2 reads YYDKDF (reference sequence). The CDR3 reads CVTSSLTGGSETRYI.

The V call is TRBV6-7, the J call TRBJ2-1, with TRBD2 identical over 13 bases. TRBV6-7 is an ORF for which the function is uncertain. The CDR3 has 15 amino acids. J was trimmed by 8 bases and V by 10 bases; bases with no gene match: 11. CDR3 loop: CAKSFRTSGRDEQFF. The CDR3 region has the DNA TGTGCCAAGAGTTTTAGGACTAGCGGGAGAGATGAGCAGTTCTTC.

This clonotype rates as large (0.1 to 1%). V and J are TRBV11-2 and TRBJ2-1, with a tentative D call TRBD2 (7 bases). The V gene lost 7 bases and the J gene lost 3 bases, with 16 bases spanning the gap. Germline V gene data show CDR1 as SGHAT and CDR2 as FQNNGV. The CDR3 consists of 15 residues. CDR3 bases: TGTGCCAGCAACAAAGGGGGAGGGGGCTACAATGAGCAGTTCTTC. Amino acids: CASNKGGGGYNEQFF.

Note on this clonotype: One junction end does not reproduce the germline sequence, and a read error may be involved. The chain joins TRBV7-2 to TRBJ2-7, with D possibly being TRBD2 (5 bases). Germline CDR1 is SGHTA and CDR2 is FQGNSA. This CDR3 region has 15 residues. The CDR3 sequence: CASSYLARGPYEQYF. Here the CDR3 DNA reads TGTGCTAGCAGCTACTTAGCGAGAGGACCCTACGAGCAGTACTTC.

Details on this clonotype: Sequence at one end of the junction differs from germline and may be a read error. This sequence joins TRBV10-3 and TRBJ2-1, with 13 bases fitting TRBD2. Germline CDR1 is ENHRY and CDR2 is SYGVKD. The CDR3 covers 16 residues. The CDR3 DNA reads as TGTGCCACTTCAAGACTAGCGGGAGGAAGTGGATATGAGCAATTCTTC. Encoded protein: CATSRLAGGSGYEQFF.